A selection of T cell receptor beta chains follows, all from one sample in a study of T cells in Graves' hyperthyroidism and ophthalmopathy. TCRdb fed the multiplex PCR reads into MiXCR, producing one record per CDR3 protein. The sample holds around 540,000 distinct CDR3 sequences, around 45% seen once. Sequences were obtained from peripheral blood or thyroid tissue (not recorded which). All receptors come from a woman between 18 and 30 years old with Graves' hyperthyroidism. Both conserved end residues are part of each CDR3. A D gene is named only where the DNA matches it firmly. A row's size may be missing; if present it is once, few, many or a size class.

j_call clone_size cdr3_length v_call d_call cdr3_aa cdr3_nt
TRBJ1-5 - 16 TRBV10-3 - CAISDSTGNSNQPQHF TGTGCCATCAGTGACTCTACCGGGAATAGCAATCAGCCCCAGCATTTT
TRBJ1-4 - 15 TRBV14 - CASSQGTAKPEKLFF TGTGCCAGCAGCCAAGGGACAGCCAAACCGGAAAAACTGTTTTTT
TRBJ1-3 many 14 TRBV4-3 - CASSQDQGRNTIYF TGCGCCAGCAGCCAAGATCAAGGCCGGAACACCATATATTTT
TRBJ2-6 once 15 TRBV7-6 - CASSPPAAEANVLTF TGTGCCAGCAGCCCTCCAGCGGCCGAGGCCAACGTCCTGACTTTC
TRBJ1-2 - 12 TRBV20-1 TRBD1 CSARTGGGGYIF TGCAGTGCTAGGACAGGGGGCGGTGGCTACATCTTC
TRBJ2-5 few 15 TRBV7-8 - CASSPGGPQGETQYF TGTGCCAGCAGCCCAGGGGGGCCCCAAGGGGAGACCCAGTACTTC
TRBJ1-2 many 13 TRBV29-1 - CSVEDAGAGGYTF TGCAGCGTTGAGGATGCGGGGGCAGGTGGCTACACCTTC
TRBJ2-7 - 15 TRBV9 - CASSVGDYQSYEQYF TGTGCCAGCAGCGTAGGAGACTACCAATCCTACGAGCAGTACTTC
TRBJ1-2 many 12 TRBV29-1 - CSAYTGSYGYTF TGCAGCGCCTATACAGGGAGCTATGGCTACACCTTC
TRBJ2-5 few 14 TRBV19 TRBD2 CASTGGRPQETQYF TGTGCCAGTACGGGCGGGAGGCCTCAAGAGACCCAGTACTTC
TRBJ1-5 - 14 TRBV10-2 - CASSNTLSDQPQHF TGTGCCAGCAGCAATACTTTATCAGATCAGCCCCAGCATTTT
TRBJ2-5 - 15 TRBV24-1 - CATSDHDRQAETQYF TGTGCCACCAGTGATCATGACAGGCAGGCGGAGACCCAGTACTTC
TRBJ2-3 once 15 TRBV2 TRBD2 CASTSRTSGTDTQYF TGTGCCAGCACATCCCGGACTAGCGGCACAGATACGCAGTATTTT
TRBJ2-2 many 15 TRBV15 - CATSPTRQASGELFF TGTGCCACCAGCCCTACTCGACAGGCAAGCGGGGAGCTGTTTTTT
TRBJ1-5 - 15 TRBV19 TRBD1 CASSTDRVVEQPQHF TGTGCCAGTAGTACGGACAGGGTAGTGGAGCAGCCCCAGCATTTT
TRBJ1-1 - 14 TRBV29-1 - CSAVRGGQNTEAFF TGCAGCGCTGTAAGAGGAGGCCAGAACACTGAAGCTTTCTTT
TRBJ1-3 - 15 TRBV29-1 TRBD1 CSVAYRGSSGNTIYF TGCAGCGTAGCCTACAGGGGTTCCTCTGGAAACACCATATATTTT
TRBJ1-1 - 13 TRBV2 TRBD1 CASLKGTADEAFF TGTGCCAGTCTGAAGGGGACAGCGGATGAAGCTTTCTTT
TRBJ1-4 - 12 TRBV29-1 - CSVGGNTEKLFF TGCAGCGTGGGAGGGAACACTGAAAAACTGTTTTTT
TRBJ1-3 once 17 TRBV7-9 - CASSHRDPWRSGNTIYF TGTGCCAGCAGCCACCGGGACCCGTGGCGCTCTGGAAACACCATATATTTT
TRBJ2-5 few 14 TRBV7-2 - CASSHGTSQETQYF TGTGCCAGCAGCCACGGGACAAGCCAAGAGACCCAGTACTTC
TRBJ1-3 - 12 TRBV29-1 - CSVRNTGNTIYF TGCAGCGTTAGGAACACTGGAAACACCATATATTTT
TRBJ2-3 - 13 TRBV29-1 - CSVELGRTDTQYF TGCAGCGTTGAACTGGGGAGAACAGATACGCAGTATTTT
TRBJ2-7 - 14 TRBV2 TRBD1 CASSEATQGIEQYF TGTGCCAGCAGTGAGGCTACACAGGGGATCGAGCAGTACTTC
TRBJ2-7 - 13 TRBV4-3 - CASSQDYPYEQYF TGCGCCAGCAGCCAAGATTACCCCTACGAGCAGTACTTC
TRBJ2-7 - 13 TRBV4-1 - CASSNGGTYEQYF TGCGCCAGCAGTAATGGGGGCACCTACGAGCAGTACTTC
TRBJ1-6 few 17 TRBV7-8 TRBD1 CASSLVGQGVYNSPLHF TGTGCCAGCAGCTTAGTAGGACAGGGGGTATATAATTCACCCCTCCACTTT
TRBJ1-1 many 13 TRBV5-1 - CASSLAAQTEAFF TGCGCCAGCAGCTTGGCCGCGCAGACTGAAGCTTTCTTT
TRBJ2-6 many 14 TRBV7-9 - CASSFSTGANVLTF TGTGCCAGCAGCTTCAGTACTGGGGCCAACGTCCTGACTTTC
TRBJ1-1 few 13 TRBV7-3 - CASSYGGAGRAFF TGTGCCAGCAGCTATGGGGGGGCCGGGCGAGCTTTCTTT
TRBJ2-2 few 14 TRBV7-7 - CASSRDTSTGELFF TGTGCTAGCAGCCGGGACACTAGCACCGGGGAGCTGTTTTTT
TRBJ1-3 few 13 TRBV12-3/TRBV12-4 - CASSWTDGNTIYF TGTGCCAGCAGCTGGACAGATGGAAACACCATATATTTT
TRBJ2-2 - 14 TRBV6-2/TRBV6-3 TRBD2 CASTWTSNTGELFF TGTGCCAGCACCTGGACTAGTAACACCGGGGAGCTGTTTTTT
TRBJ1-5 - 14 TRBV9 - CASSLWADDQPQHF TGTGCCAGCAGCTTGTGGGCAGATGATCAGCCCCAGCATTTT
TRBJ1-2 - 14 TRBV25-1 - CASSEFSGIDGYTF TGTGCCAGCAGTGAATTTTCGGGGATCGATGGCTACACCTTC
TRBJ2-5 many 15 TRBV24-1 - CATSDFGGRGETQYF TGTGCCACCAGTGATTTCGGGGGAAGGGGAGAGACCCAGTACTTC
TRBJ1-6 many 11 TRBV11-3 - CASSLGSPLHF TGTGCCAGCAGCTTAGGTTCACCCCTCCACTTT
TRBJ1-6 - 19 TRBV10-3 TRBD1 CASSALQGRSRLTNSPLHF TGTGCCAGCAGTGCTTTACAGGGGAGGTCCCGGTTGACCAATTCACCCCTCCACTTT
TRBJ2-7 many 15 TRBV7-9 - CASSHGAGSHYEQYF TGTGCCAGCAGCCATGGGGCAGGGTCCCACTACGAGCAGTACTTC
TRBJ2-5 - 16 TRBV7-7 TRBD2 CASSRTSGIYGETQYF TGTGCTAGCAGCCGGACTAGCGGTATTTATGGGGAGACCCAGTACTTC
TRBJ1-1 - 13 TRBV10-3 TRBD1 CAIIRTGETEAFF TGTGCCATCATCAGGACAGGGGAGACTGAAGCTTTCTTT
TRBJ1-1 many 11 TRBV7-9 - CASSRETEAFF TGTGCCAGCAGTAGGGAGACTGAAGCTTTCTTT
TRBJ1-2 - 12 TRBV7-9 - CAWSVSEDGYTF TGTGCCTGGAGTGTATCGGAGGATGGCTACACCTTC
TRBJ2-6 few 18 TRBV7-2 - CASSLAPTASSGANVLTF TGTGCCAGCAGCTTAGCACCGACAGCCTCCTCTGGGGCCAACGTCCTGACTTTC
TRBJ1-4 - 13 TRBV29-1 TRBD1 CSVGDRGGEKLFF TGCAGCGTTGGGGACAGGGGAGGTGAAAAACTGTTTTTT
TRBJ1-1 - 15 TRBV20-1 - CSARPEAGANTEAFF TGCAGTGCCCGCCCAGAGGCAGGGGCGAACACTGAAGCTTTCTTT
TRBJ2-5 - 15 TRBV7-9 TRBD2 CASSLGLAALETQYF TGTGCCAGCAGCTTAGGACTAGCGGCCCTAGAGACCCAGTACTTC
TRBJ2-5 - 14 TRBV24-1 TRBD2 CATSDFSGEETQYF TGTGCCACCAGTGATTTTAGCGGGGAGGAGACCCAGTACTTC
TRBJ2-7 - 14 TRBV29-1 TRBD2 CSLGEIAGTYEQYF TGCAGCTTAGGAGAGATAGCGGGAACCTACGAGCAGTACTTC
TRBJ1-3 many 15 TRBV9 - CASSESGPAGNTIYF TGTGCCAGCAGCGAGAGTGGTCCTGCTGGAAACACCATATATTTT
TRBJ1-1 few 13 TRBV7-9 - CASKPRMNTEAFF TGTGCCAGCAAACCACGGATGAACACTGAAGCTTTCTTT
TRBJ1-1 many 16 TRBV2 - CASSQGVGPINTEAFF TGTGCCAGCAGTCAGGGTGTGGGACCAATAAACACTGAAGCTTTCTTT
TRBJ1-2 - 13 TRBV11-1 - CASSPFDFYGYTF TGTGCCAGCAGCCCATTCGACTTCTATGGCTACACCTTC
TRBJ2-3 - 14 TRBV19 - CASSMTFFGDTQYF TGTGCCAGTAGTATGACCTTTTTTGGGGATACGCAGTATTTT